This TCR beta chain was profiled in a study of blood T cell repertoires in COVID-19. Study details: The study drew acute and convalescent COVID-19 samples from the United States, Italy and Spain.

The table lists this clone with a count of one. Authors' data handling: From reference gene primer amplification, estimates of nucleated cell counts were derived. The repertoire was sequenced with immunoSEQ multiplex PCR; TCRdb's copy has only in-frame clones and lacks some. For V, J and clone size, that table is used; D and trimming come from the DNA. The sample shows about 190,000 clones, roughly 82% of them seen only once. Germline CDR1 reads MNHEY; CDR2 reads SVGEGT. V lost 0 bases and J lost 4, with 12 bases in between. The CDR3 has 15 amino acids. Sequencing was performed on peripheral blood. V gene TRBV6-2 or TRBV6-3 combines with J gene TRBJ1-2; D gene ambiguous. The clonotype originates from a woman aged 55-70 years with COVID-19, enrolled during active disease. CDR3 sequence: CASSYSRQFGYGYTF. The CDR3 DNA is TGTGCCAGCAGTTACTCGAGGCAGTTTGGCTATGGCTACACCTTC.